This T cell receptor (beta chain) was sequenced during a study of blood T cells in healthy people across ages (dated by TCRdb to the mid-2010s). Background on the whole study: Template switching captured roughly one uniquely barcoded TCR beta cDNA molecule per two T cells in model experiments. Using deep sequencing normalized with unique cDNA molecular identifiers, the study measured how TCR beta repertoire diversity changes with age. Four age groups were formed from the donors: young (average approximately 15 years), middle-aged (approximately 42), aged (roughly 56) and long-lived (82). Donors of different ages were randomly distributed across sequencing lanes to avoid experimental bias. Two additional independent replicas of 1 million unique cDNA reads from the same blood draw were analyzed for two donors (one aged 18 to 29 and one aged 80 or older). The research as a whole found: Observed TCR beta diversity per million T cells fell roughly linearly with age, and a significant reduction was already apparent by age roughly 40. Estimates of total diversity from one million sequenced T cells were regarded as lower bounds and underestimates. Compared with the aged group, more naive CD4+ T cells, fewer expanded clones and increased TCR diversity were shown by the long-lived group, suggesting age selection. Because donor CMV infection status was unknown, age-related changes in expanded clonotypes were potentially confounded. There was a strong correlation between observed TCR beta diversity and the percentage of naive T cells measured by flow cytometry. Because profiling used bulk unsorted PBMCs, naive and antigen-experienced compartments could not be compared conclusively.

The method behind the library was 5' RACE. Sequenced on an Illumina HiSeq 2500. A second PCR of about 6 to 11 cycles was performed with a sample-barcoded 5' primer and a J-beta primer mix. Each TCR beta cDNA molecule received a unique molecular identifier from a template-switch 5' adaptor carrying 12 random nucleotides. At least 3 million CDR3-containing paired-end reads were obtained from each sample. First-strand cDNA was synthesized from all RNA with the Mint cDNA synthesis kit, primed by a TRBC-specific oligonucleotide. After uracil-DNA glycosylase treatment, a first 18-cycle PCR used universal primers M1SS and BC2_uni_R on all cDNA. The authors processed their data as follows. Normalization of each sample was performed by random selection of 1 million high-quality reads, each carrying a distinct molecular identifier. Reads sharing molecular identifiers were discarded rather than binned into consensus sequences. MiTCR, run with a Q25 quality threshold and the strictest error-elimination algorithm, handled CDR3 identification, clonotype clustering and error correction. A nonparametric unseen species model with Euler transformation was used to estimate lower-bound total TCR beta diversity. TCRdb reprocessed the public reads (quality trimming at Q25 with fastp, clone calling with MiXCR) and kept in-frame beta chains. Here each entry gathers all rows of one CDR3 protein and keeps the most common genes and DNA. The V and J calls here are based on TCRdb, not the publication. For this sample the table gives 380,000 or so distinct CDR3 sequences, of which 50% to 60% were detected only once. The ten largest clonotypes hold 51% of the sample.

The donors were roughly 40 Caucasian individuals from Russia, aged roughly 6 to 95 years, who were systemically healthy. Each donor gave approximately 9.3 milliliters of peripheral blood, collected into EDTA-treated Vacutainer tubes. Ficoll-Paque density-gradient centrifugation was used to isolate PBMCs, with at least 6 million obtained per sample. Trizol reagent was used to extract total RNA from PBMCs, with at least 6 micrograms per sample. For every donor, flow cytometry on a PBMC aliquot measured the percentage of naive CD45RAhigh/CD27high T cells. The CDR3 has 15 amino acids, counting the end cysteine and phenylalanine. The DNA shown is the 45-base CDR3, in frame from base 1. The germline V gene encodes CDR1 LNHNV and CDR2 YYDKDF (reference sequence). Concerning this clonotype itself: Its antigen is still unknown. Possible read error: a much larger clone is one base away.

Sequencing used blood. This sequence originates from a man aged 60 to 69 in good health. The chain employs TRBV15 and TRBJ2-5; the central 7 bases match TRBD2. The J call may be wrong; the DNA end is better matched by TRBJ2-7. The CDR3 protein: CATSRGFGGGGEQYF. The DNA sequence is given as TGTGCCACCAGCAGAGGCTTTGGGGGGGGAGGCGAGCAGTACTTC.